This is a list of T cell receptor beta chains from one sample in a study of OX40 agonist ivuxolimab in advanced cancers. Repertoires were generated with immunoSEQ multiplex PCR, while TCRdb's copy carries only in-frame clones and drops some. The sample consists of tens of thousands of clones, about 88% of them appearing once. The source was CD4+ or CD8+ T cells sorted from blood, collected in a trial of the OX40 agonist ivuxolimab. These receptors came from an adult with an advanced solid tumor such as melanoma, head and neck, liver or kidney cancer. Both conserved end residues are part of each CDR3. Fields, in order: clone size, J gene, V gene, D gene, CDR3 protein, CDR3 DNA. The D gene is left open where the match is weak. The size field is filled for only some rows; it gives once, few, many or a size class.

NA	TRBJ2-3	TRBV29-1	NA	CSVVGLAEDLGSTDTQYF	TGCAGCGTTGTAGGGCTAGCAGAGGATTTAGGGAGCACAGATACGCAGTATTTT
NA	TRBJ1-2	TRBV30	NA	CAWSAKYGYTF	TGTGCCTGGAGTGCCAAATATGGCTACACCTTC
once	TRBJ2-3	TRBV5-1	NA	CASSLNPRHGTDTQYF	TGCGCCAGCAGCTTGAACCCGAGACATGGCACAGATACGCAGTATTTT
NA	TRBJ1-4	TRBV7-9	NA	CASSSTSTNEKLFF	TGTGCCAGCAGCTCCACTTCAACTAATGAAAAACTGTTTTTT
NA	TRBJ2-1	TRBV6-5	TRBD1	CASSFGTGPDNEQFF	TGTGCCAGCAGCTTCGGGACAGGGCCCGACAATGAGCAGTTCTTC
NA	TRBJ1-2	TRBV15	NA	CATSREGPANYGYTF	TGTGCCACCAGCAGGGAGGGGCCTGCCAACTATGGCTACACCTTC
NA	TRBJ2-2	TRBV19	NA	CASSRAGTPWGTGELFF	TGTGCCAGTAGTCGGGCCGGGACCCCCTGGGGGACCGGGGAGCTGTTTTTT
NA	TRBJ1-2	TRBV5-6	NA	CASSFSTGTNYGYTF	TGTGCCAGCAGCTTTTCGACTGGAACCAACTATGGCTACACCTTC
medium-sized	TRBJ2-6	TRBV6-1	NA	CASSEDSSGANVLTF	TGTGCCAGCAGTGAAGACAGCTCTGGGGCCAACGTCCTGACTTTC
NA	TRBJ1-1	TRBV5-5	NA	CASSPSRANTEAFF	TGTGCCAGCAGCCCCTCCAGGGCGAACACTGAAGCTTTCTTT
NA	TRBJ2-1	TRBV27	NA	CASSSTHRDEQFF	TGTGCCAGCAGTTCTACTCACAGAGATGAGCAGTTCTTC
NA	TRBJ1-3	TRBV5-6	TRBD1	CASSLGGGGGNTIYF	TGTGCCAGCAGCTTGGGAGGGGGCGGTGGAAACACCATATATTTT
NA	TRBJ1-1	TRBV19	TRBD1	CASSKGGRTEAFF	TGTGCCAGTAGCAAAGGGGGCCGAACTGAAGCTTTCTTT
NA	TRBJ2-2	TRBV7-3	NA	CASSFSRGKAGELFF	TGTGCCAGCAGCTTTAGCAGGGGAAAGGCCGGGGAGCTGTTTTTT
NA	TRBJ2-4	TRBV11-2	TRBD1	CASSLNPGQVAKNIQYF	TGTGCCAGCAGCTTAAATCCGGGACAGGTAGCCAAAAACATTCAGTACTTC
NA	TRBJ2-7	TRBV10-3	NA	CAISESTPGAYEQYF	TGTGCCATCAGTGAGTCGACACCGGGGGCTTACGAGCAGTACTTC
NA	TRBJ1-3	TRBV2	TRBD1	CASSAGQAAGNTIYF	TGTGCCAGCAGTGCCGGACAGGCTGCTGGAAACACCATATATTTT
NA	TRBJ2-1	TRBV7-9	TRBD1	CASSLGTGVFNEQFF	TGTGCCAGCAGCTTAGGGACAGGGGTCTTCAATGAGCAGTTCTTC
NA	TRBJ1-2	TRBV30	TRBD1	CAWSLDREGGYTF	TGTGCCTGGAGTTTGGACAGGGAGGGTGGCTACACCTTC
NA	TRBJ2-2	TRBV30	TRBD1	CAFGQGPGELFF	TGTGCCTTTGGACAGGGACCCGGGGAGCTGTTTTTT
NA	TRBJ1-1	TRBV7-2	NA	CASSLSSGATEAFF	TGTGCCAGCAGCCTAAGCTCAGGGGCCACTGAAGCTTTCTTT
NA	TRBJ1-2	TRBV4-1	NA	CASSRGGTSYGYTF	TGCGCCAGCAGCCGAGGCGGGACGAGCTATGGCTACACCTTC
once	TRBJ2-5	TRBV4-1	TRBD2	CASSQVGPAGGVQETQYF	TGCGCCAGCAGCCAAGTAGGGCCAGCGGGGGGCGTTCAAGAGACCCAGTACTTC
NA	TRBJ2-7	TRBV21-1	NA	CASSFRGPYEQYF	TGTGCCAGCAGCTTTCGGGGTCCCTACGAGCAGTACTTC
NA	TRBJ2-7	TRBV6-6	TRBD1	CASKIGQGPYEQYF	TGTGCCAGCAAGATCGGACAGGGTCCTTACGAGCAGTACTTC
NA	TRBJ2-2	TRBV10-2	NA	CASVAAGNTGELFF	TGCGCCAGCGTGGCAGCGGGGAACACCGGGGAGCTGTTTTTT
NA	TRBJ1-2	TRBV5-6	TRBD1	CASSPDRGTYGYTF	TGTGCCAGCAGCCCGGACAGGGGTACCTATGGCTACACCTTC
NA	TRBJ1-5	TRBV15	NA	CATTAGGNQPQHF	TGTGCCACAACAGCCGGGGGGAATCAGCCCCAGCATTTT
NA	TRBJ1-2	TRBV29-1	TRBD1	CSVEEWGGMGGTETNYGYTF	TGCAGCGTTGAAGAATGGGGAGGAATGGGGGGGACAGAAACTAACTATGGCTACACCTTC